This TCR beta chain originates from a study of cytomegalovirus exposure and HLA in healthy donors. Overall study context: Caucasian-associated ancestry cluster membership applied to about four fifths of a few hundred genotyped donors. Study-level points and caveats: In a later analysis, most CMV-associated TCR beta chains appeared HLA-restricted. Common viral pathogens were later found to be apparently linked to several of the most significant clusters. Most observed TCR sequences were rare, whereas some public TCRs were detected in many donors.

A multiplex PCR was run with 60 Vbeta primers and 13 Jbeta primers. This table comes from immunoSEQ multiplex PCR, and its TCRdb copy is limited to in-frame clones, with some not included. The top ten clones hold approximately 0.62% of a sample with roughly 200,000 clones, 70% to 85% of them seen once. In the case of this clone: As yet, its antigen is unknown.

Specimen: PBMCs. This clonotype was obtained from a woman in her 40s in good health and CMV-seronegative.

The CDR3 sequence is CASSPPRREPGSSTEAFF. CDR3 DNA sequence: TGTGCCAGTAGTCCCCCTCGGAGGGAGCCAGGATCGTCCACTGAAGCTTTCTTT. The chain carries TRBV19 and TRBJ1-1, with D hard to call. CDR1 and CDR2 (germline): LNHDA, SQIVND (reference sequence). The CDR3 sequence is 18 residues long. V was clipped by 5 bases and J by 4 bases, with 26 bases between them.